The clone carrying this TCR beta chain was seen a few times. The antigen is not known. The PCR ran on 60 Vbeta and 13 Jbeta primers. The method was immunoSEQ multiplex PCR; TCRdb's version includes in-frame clones alone and lacks a portion of them. The table records 200,000 to 250,000 clones, roughly 75% of them present only once. This sample was included in a study of cytomegalovirus exposure and HLA in healthy donors. There are 16 residues in the CDR3. Trimming took 5 bases from V and 2 from J; bases not matched to a gene: 8. Per the germline V gene, CDR1 is SGHAT and CDR2 is FQNNGV. Findings and caveats of the study: According to reports, the classifier identified cytomegalovirus status with high specificity and sensitivity. Earlier analysis found most TCR beta V segments productive about 87% or about 30% of the time. A later analysis found that most CMV-associated TCR beta chains appeared HLA-restricted. What a later analysis reportedly showed was that an Asian-associated ancestry cluster had fewer N-insertions than the approximately 700-donor mean.

Sequencing was carried out using PBMCs. The J gene is TRBJ2-7, the V gene TRBV11-2; 11 nucleotides line up with TRBD2. The TCR originated in a woman in her twenties or thirties in good health and CMV-seronegative. For the CDR3, the DNA is TGTGCCAGCAGCCTCGTTGGGACTAGCGGAACCTACGAGCAGTACTTC. Residues: CASSLVGTSGTYEQYF.